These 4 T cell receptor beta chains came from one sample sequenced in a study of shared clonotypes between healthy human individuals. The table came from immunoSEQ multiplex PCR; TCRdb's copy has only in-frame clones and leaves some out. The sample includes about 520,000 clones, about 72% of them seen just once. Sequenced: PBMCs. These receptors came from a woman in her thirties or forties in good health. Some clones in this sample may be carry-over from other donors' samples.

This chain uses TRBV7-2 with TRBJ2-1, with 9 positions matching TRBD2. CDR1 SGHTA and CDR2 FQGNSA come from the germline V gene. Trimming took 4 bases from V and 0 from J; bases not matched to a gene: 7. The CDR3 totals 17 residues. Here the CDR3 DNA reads TGTGCCAGCAGCTCAAGACTTAGCGGGAGCTCCTACAATGAGCAGTTCTTC. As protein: CASSSRLSGSSYNEQFF.

The CDR3 spells CASRPTGDNYGYTF. CDR3 DNA sequence: TGCGCCAGCAGACCGACAGGAGACAACTATGGCTACACCTTC. V usage is TRBV5-1 and J usage is TRBJ1-2, with a possible D match to TRBD1 (6 bases). Between the trimmed V and J ends, which lost 5 bases and 2 bases, there was a span of 13 bases. Germline CDR1 and CDR2: SGHRS and YFSETQ. This CDR3 region has 14 residues.

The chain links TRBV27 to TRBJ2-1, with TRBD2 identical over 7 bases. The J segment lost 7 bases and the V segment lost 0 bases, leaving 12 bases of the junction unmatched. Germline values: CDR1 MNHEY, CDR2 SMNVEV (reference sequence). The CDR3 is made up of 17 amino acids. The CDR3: CASSLSGGGNPKNEQFF. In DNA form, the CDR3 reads TGTGCCAGCAGTTTATCGGGGGGGGGTAACCCTAAAAATGAGCAGTTCTTC.

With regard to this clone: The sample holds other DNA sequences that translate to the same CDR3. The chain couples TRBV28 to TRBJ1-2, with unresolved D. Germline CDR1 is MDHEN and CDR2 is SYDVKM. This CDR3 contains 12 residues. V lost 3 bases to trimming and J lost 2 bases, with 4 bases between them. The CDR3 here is CASSFGNYGYTF. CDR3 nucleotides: TGTGCCAGCAGTTTTGGCAACTATGGCTACACCTTC.